Here is one T cell receptor beta chain with its context. The data derive from a study of cytomegalovirus exposure and HLA in healthy donors. Data came from immunoSEQ multiplex PCR; TCRdb stores just in-frame clones and leaves some out. The sample includes tens of thousands of clones, around four fifths seen only once; the top ten take around 2.9%. The junction had 4 bases not matched to a gene; V was cut back by 1 base and J by 8 bases. The CDR3 contains 13 residues. Germline lookup yields CDR1 GTSNPN and CDR2 SVGIG (reference sequence). The V and J genes are TRBV30 and TRBJ1-4; 7 bases map to TRBD1. Sequencing input: PBMCs. The sequence derives from a man between 25 and 39 years old in good health and CMV-seronegative. The CDR3 region is CAWSEGQWEKLFF. The CDR3, as DNA: TGTGCCTGGAGTGAGGGACAGTGGGAAAAACTGTTTTTT.